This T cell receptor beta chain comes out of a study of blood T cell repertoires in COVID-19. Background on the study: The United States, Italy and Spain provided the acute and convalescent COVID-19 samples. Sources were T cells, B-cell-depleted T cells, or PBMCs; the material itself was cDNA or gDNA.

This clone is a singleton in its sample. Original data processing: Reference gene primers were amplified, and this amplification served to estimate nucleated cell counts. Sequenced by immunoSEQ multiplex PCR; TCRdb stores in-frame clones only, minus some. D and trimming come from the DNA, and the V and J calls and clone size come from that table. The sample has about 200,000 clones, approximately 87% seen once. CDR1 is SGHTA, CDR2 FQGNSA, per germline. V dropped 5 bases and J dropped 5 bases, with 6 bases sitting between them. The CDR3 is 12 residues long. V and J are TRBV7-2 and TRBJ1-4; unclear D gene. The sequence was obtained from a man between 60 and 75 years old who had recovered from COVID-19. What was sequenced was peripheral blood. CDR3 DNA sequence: TGTGCCAGCAGCCGCAGGAATGAAAAACTGTTTTTT. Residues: CASSRRNEKLFF.